What follows are 26 T cell receptor beta chains derived from one specimen sequenced in a study of cytomegalovirus exposure and HLA in healthy donors. Data came from immunoSEQ multiplex PCR; TCRdb stores just in-frame clones and leaves some out. Among tens of thousands of clones, roughly 91% were seen once, and the ten largest hold about 2%. Sequenced material: PBMCs. The receptor set was obtained from a woman between 25 and 40 years old in good health and CMV-seronegative.

This chain joins TRBV28 and TRBJ1-1; D may be TRBD1 (5 bases). Trimming took off 5 bases at V and 1 base at J, with 17 bases between the two ends. Germline CDR1 is MDHEN and CDR2 is SYDVKM. The CDR3 runs to 16 residues. The chain's CDR3 is CASSLRPYRTNTEAFF. The CDR3 DNA sequence: TGTGCCAGCAGTCTCCGACCTTACAGGACGAACACTGAAGCTTTCTTT.

This rearrangement joins TRBV18 to TRBJ2-2; tentative D call: TRBD1 (6 bases). The CDR3 has 14 residues. CDR1 and CDR2 from the germline V gene are KGHSH and LQKENI. V was pared by 6 bases and J by 2 bases, with 10 bases between. The CDR3 is CASSQQGNTGELFF. The CDR3 DNA sequence: TGTGCCAGCTCCCAACAGGGAAACACCGGGGAGCTGTTTTTT. The whole variable domain, remainder taken from reference TRBV18 and TRBJ2-2, is NAGVMQNPRHLVRRRGQEARLRCSPMKGHSHVYWYRQLPEEGLKFMVYLQKENIIDESGMPKERFSAEFPKEGPSILRIQQVVRGDSAAYFCASSQQGNTGELFFGEGSRLTVL.

The CDR3 is CASSRGTGMTQPQHF. Written as DNA, the CDR3 is TGTGCCAGCAGTAGGGGGACAGGGATGACCCAGCCCCAGCATTTT. This sequence joins TRBV28 and TRBJ1-5; 9 positions agree with TRBD1. J gave up 7 bases and V 5 bases, and 9 bases lay outside the gene matches. Per the germline V gene, CDR1 is MDHEN and CDR2 is SYDVKM. CDR3 length: 15 amino acids.

This chain links TRBV7-3 with TRBJ2-1; 10 bases fit TRBD2. V lost 4 bases, J lost 11 bases, and 8 bases stayed unmatched. The CDR3 runs 14 residues. Germline values: CDR1 SGHTA, CDR2 FQGTGA. The CDR3: CASSSGTSDAQQFF. The CDR3 DNA reads TGTGCCAGCAGCTCCGGGACTAGCGACGCCCAGCAGTTCTTC.

The chain is built from TRBV11-1 and TRBJ2-7; perhaps TRBD2 as D (6 bases). This CDR3 is built from 12 residues. Germline lookup yields CDR1 SGHAT and CDR2 FQDESV (reference sequence). Trimming pared 6 bases from V and 6 bases from J, leaving 12 bases between. DNA of the CDR3: TGTGCCAGCAGAGGGGCGGGGCCCGAGCAGTACTTC. This encodes CASRGAGPEQYF. Variable domain in full (rest from reference TRBV11-1 and TRBJ2-7): EAEVAQSPRYKITEKSQAVAFWCDPISGHATLYWYRQILGQGPELLVQFQDESVVDDSQLPKDRFSAERLKGVDSTLKIQPAELGDSAMYLCASRGAGPEQYFGPGTRLTVT.

This chain links TRBV4-1 with TRBJ2-7; 12 nucleotides align to TRBD2. This CDR3 has 17 residues. V lost 1 base and J lost 4; bases outside the gene matches: 8. Germline V gene lookup returns CDR1 MGHRA and CDR2 YSYEKL. CDR3 sequence: CASSQVTSGRSGYEQYF. CDR3 in DNA: TGCGCCAGCAGCCAAGTAACTAGCGGGAGGTCCGGTTACGAGCAGTACTTC.

As to this clone: At one end, the junction sequence differs from germline, possibly due to a read error. This rearrangement joins TRBV5-4 to TRBJ2-3; 7 bases are shared with TRBD2. CDR1 is SGHNT and CDR2 is YYREEE in the germline V gene (reference sequence). This CDR3 contains 12 residues. For the CDR3, the DNA is TGTGCCAGCAGCTTGGGCGGGGGACTCTTCAACTTT. It codes for CASSLGGGLFNF.

This clone has a handful of counts. The chain is built from TRBV12-2 and TRBJ2-1; the D call in the table, TRBD2, was not verified against the DNA. TRBV12-2 is classified as a pseudogene. CDR3 length equals 16 residues. The CDR3: CASRLGGTSGSNEQFF. In DNA, the CDR3 is TGTGCAAGTCGCTTAGGGGGGACTAGCGGGTCCAATGAGCAGTTCTTC.

This chain joins TRBV2 and TRBJ1-1, with 7 bases matching TRBD1. Trimming took 4 bases from V and 5 from J; bases not matched to a gene: 7. The CDR3 is made up of 14 amino acids. In germline, CDR1 is SNHLY, CDR2 FYNNEI. The CDR3 here is CASSAEGAWTEAFF. The CDR3 nucleotides are TGTGCCAGCAGTGCAGAGGGGGCGTGGACTGAAGCTTTCTTT.

The chain carries TRBV9 and TRBJ2-7; possible D gene TRBD1, 6 bases. The CDR3 contains 13 residues. Germline CDR1 is SGDLS and CDR2 is YYNGEE. Trimming took 4 bases from V and 3 from J, leaving 11 bases between them. The DNA for the CDR3 is TGTGCCAGCAGCTTCCGGGACAACTACGAGCAGTACTTC. Translation gives CASSFRDNYEQYF.

This chain uses TRBV14 with TRBJ1-1; D is uncertain. The CDR3 has 11 residues. CDR1 SGHDN and CDR2 FVKESK come from the germline V gene. The germline V and J ends were trimmed by 0 bases and 11 bases, with 7 bases remaining between them. In DNA, the CDR3 is TGTGCCAGCAGCCAAGATATCAGGGCTTTCTTT. Encoded protein: CASSQDIRAFF.

This clone was counted a few times. This chain joins TRBV29-1 and TRBJ1-1; 8 bases are a match to TRBD1. The germline V gene encodes CDR1 SQVTM and CDR2 ANQGSEA. The CDR3 runs to 11 residues. Losses at the gene ends were 2 bases for V and 10 bases for J; bases not matched to a gene: 3. The CDR3 DNA reads as TGCAGCGTTGAACAGGGGGCGCGAGCTTTCTTT. The encoded protein is CSVEQGARAFF.

The chain is built from TRBV19 and TRBJ1-2; TRBD1 matches at 7 bases. Germline V gene lookup returns CDR1 LNHDA and CDR2 SQIVND (reference sequence). The CDR3 runs to 15 residues. V shed 3 bases and J 0 bases; nucleotides not matched to a gene: 4. The CDR3 loop reads CASSMGTDSNYGYTF. As DNA, the CDR3 is TGTGCCAGTAGTATGGGGACAGATTCTAACTATGGCTACACCTTC.

The gene calls are TRBV4-1 and TRBJ2-3; D remains unclear. The CDR3 covers 12 residues. Germline V gene lookup returns CDR1 MGHRA and CDR2 YSYEKL. V shed 5 bases and J shed 6 bases, with 9 bases lying between them. This chain's CDR3 is CASSYSPDTQYF. The CDR3 region has the DNA TGCGCCAGCAGCTACTCTCCGGATACGCAGTATTTT.

The chain employs TRBV9 and TRBJ2-1; D perhaps matches TRBD2 (5 bases). The CDR3 contains 14 residues. V lost 0 bases and J lost 10, with 14 bases in between. CDR1 and CDR2 (germline): SGDLS, YYNGEE. CDR3 sequence (DNA): TGTGCCAGCAGCGTAGCTGGGTATGGGGAGGAGCAGTTCTTC. It yields the protein CASSVAGYGEEQFF.

This clone was recorded only once. V usage is TRBV5-4 and J usage is TRBJ1-2; D remains unclear. This CDR3 contains 14 residues. Germline V gives CDR1 SGHNT, CDR2 YYREEE (reference sequence). With 2 bases removed from V and 6 bases from J, the gap between germline ends came to 14 bases. The CDR3 bases are TGTGCCAGCAGCTTAGACGGCGGTAAGGATGGCTACACCTTC. Protein sequence: CASSLDGGKDGYTF. The full variable domain, rest sourced from reference TRBV5-4 and TRBJ1-2, is ETGVTQSPTHLIKTRGQQVTLRCSSQSGHNTVSWYQQALGQGPQFIFQYYREEENGRGNFPPRFSGLQFPNYSSELNVNALELDDSALYLCASSLDGGKDGYTFGSGTRLTVV.

This clone was seen a single time. At one end the junction does not follow the germline gene, possibly because of a read error. V and J are TRBV19 and TRBJ2-7; 7 bases line up with TRBD1. This CDR3 has 14 amino acids. The germline V gene encodes CDR1 LNHDA and CDR2 SQIVND (reference sequence). The CDR3 loop is CASSLDRAFYEQYF. The CDR3 nucleotides read TGTGCCAGTAGTCTAGACAGGGCATTCTACGAGCAGTACTTC.

This clone has a single count. The chain combines TRBV4-3 with TRBJ1-2, with a possible D match to TRBD1 (5 bases). The germline V and J ends were trimmed by 0 bases and 5 bases, with 22 bases remaining between them. The CDR3 runs 18 residues. The germline V gene has CDR1 LGHNA and CDR2 YSLEER. CDR3 nucleotides: TGCGCCAGCAGCCAAGATCTCCCGCGACAGCGATTGATATATGGCTACACCTTC. Protein sequence: CASSQDLPRQRLIYGYTF.

The rearrangement joins TRBV7-3 to TRBJ2-2; D might be TRBD2 (5 bases). The germline V gene encodes CDR1 SGHTA and CDR2 FQGTGA. The CDR3 consists of 14 residues. V gave up 2 bases and J gave up 6 bases, with 10 bases separating them. Here the CDR3 DNA reads TGTGCCAGCAGCTTATCGGGAAGGGCCGGGGAGCTGTTTTTT. As protein: CASSLSGRAGELFF.

In regard to this clone: Different DNA sequences within this sample yield the same CDR3. This chain links TRBV29-1 with TRBJ2-3, with D perhaps TRBD1 (5 bases). This CDR3 spans 13 amino acids. With 4 bases removed from V and 1 base from J, the gap between germline ends came to 9 bases. The germline V gene encodes CDR1 SQVTM and CDR2 ANQGSEA. The CDR3 protein is CSVGGRGTDTQYF. The CDR3 DNA reads as TGCAGCGTTGGGGGCCGTGGCACAGATACGCAGTATTTT.

The CDR3 DNA reads TGTGCCAGCAGCGTAAAGCCAGGGTTTGAGCAGTTCTTC. Residues: CASSVKPGFEQFF. The chain is built from TRBV9 and TRBJ2-1, with D possibly matching TRBD1 (5 bases). The CDR3 contains 13 residues. Germline CDR1 is SGDLS and CDR2 is YYNGEE. The V end lost 1 base, the J end lost 9 bases, and 11 bases lay between the germline ends.

The chain links TRBV6-4 to TRBJ1-5, with TRBD1 identical over 7 bases. The CDR3 runs 15 residues. Germline V gene sequence: CDR1 MRHNA, CDR2 SNTAGT. Trimming took 5 bases from V and 5 from J; bases not matched to a gene: 9. CDR3 in DNA: TGTGCCAGCAGTAATTGGGACAGCTTCCATCAGCCCCAGCATTTT. Amino acid sequence: CASSNWDSFHQPQHF.

The sample holds one count of this clone. V usage is TRBV27 and J usage is TRBJ2-1; tentatively, D is TRBD2 (6 bases). Germline CDR1 MNHEY, CDR2 SMNVEV (reference sequence). The length of the CDR3 is 16 residues. The ends were cut back, 0 bases at V and 3 bases at J, with 12 bases in the middle. The CDR3 here is CASSLSVGTGYNEQFF. DNA of the CDR3: TGTGCCAGCAGTTTATCGGTCGGGACTGGCTACAATGAGCAGTTCTTC.

DNA of the CDR3: TGTGCCACCAGCAGAGAAAGGTCAGGGGAGGGGACAGATACGCAGTATTTT. Translated: CATSRERSGEGTDTQYF. This chain links TRBV15 with TRBJ2-3; D possibly corresponds to TRBD2 (7 bases). The germline gives CDR1 LNHNV, CDR2 YYDKDF (reference sequence). V was cut by 0 bases and J by 3 bases, with 16 bases left in between. This CDR3 comprises 17 residues.

The chain is built from TRBV5-6 and TRBJ2-1; D unresolved. Germline loops: CDR1 SGHDT, CDR2 YYEEEE. Between the trimmed V and J ends, which lost 2 bases and 0 bases, there was a span of 9 bases. The CDR3 has 15 amino acids. CDR3 amino acids: CASSFVASSYNEQFF. The DNA of the CDR3 is TGTGCCAGCAGCTTTGTCGCCAGCTCCTACAATGAGCAGTTCTTC.

The chain employs TRBV9 and TRBJ2-3; maybe TRBD1 (5 bases). Trimming took 3 bases from V and 2 from J, leaving 7 bases between them. There are 13 residues in the CDR3. Per the germline V gene, CDR1 is SGDLS and CDR2 is YYNGEE. The chain's CDR3 is CASSAGLTDTQYF. The CDR3 DNA follows: TGTGCCAGCAGCGCAGGGCTCACAGATACGCAGTATTTT.